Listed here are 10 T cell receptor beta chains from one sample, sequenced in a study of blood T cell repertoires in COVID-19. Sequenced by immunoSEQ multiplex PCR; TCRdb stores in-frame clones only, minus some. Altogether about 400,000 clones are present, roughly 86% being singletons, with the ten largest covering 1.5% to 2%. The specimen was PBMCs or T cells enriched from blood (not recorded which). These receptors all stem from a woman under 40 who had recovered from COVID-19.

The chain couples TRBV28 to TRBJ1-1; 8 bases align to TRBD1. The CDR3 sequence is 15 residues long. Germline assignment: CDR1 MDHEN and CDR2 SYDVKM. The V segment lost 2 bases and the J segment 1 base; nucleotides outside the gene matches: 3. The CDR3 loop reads CASSLLGTGNTEAFF. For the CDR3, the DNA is TGTGCCAGCAGTTTACTCGGGACAGGGAACACTGAAGCTTTCTTT.

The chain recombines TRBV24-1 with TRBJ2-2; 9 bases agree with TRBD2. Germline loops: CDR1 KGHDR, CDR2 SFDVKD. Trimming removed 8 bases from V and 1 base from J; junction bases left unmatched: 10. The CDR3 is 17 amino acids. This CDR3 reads CATKGSGGRGNTGELFF. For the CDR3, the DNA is TGTGCCACCAAGGGTAGCGGGGGCCGGGGGAACACCGGGGAGCTGTTTTTT.

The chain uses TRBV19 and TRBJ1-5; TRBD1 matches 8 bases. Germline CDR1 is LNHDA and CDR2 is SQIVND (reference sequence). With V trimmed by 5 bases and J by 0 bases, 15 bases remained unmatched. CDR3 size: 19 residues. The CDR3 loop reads CASSVKLTGDHTSNQPQHF. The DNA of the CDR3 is TGTGCCAGTAGTGTAAAGCTGACAGGGGACCATACTAGCAATCAGCCCCAGCATTTT.

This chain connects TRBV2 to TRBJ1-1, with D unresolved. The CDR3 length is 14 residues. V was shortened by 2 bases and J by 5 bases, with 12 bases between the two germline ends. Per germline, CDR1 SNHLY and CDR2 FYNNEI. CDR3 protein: CASSEFRVWTEAFF. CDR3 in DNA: TGTGCCAGCAGTGAATTTCGGGTTTGGACTGAAGCTTTCTTT.

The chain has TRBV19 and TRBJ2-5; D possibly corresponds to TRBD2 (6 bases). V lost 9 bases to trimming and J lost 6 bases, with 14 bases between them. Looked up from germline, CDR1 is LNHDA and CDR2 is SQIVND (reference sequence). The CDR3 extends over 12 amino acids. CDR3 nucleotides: TGTGCCAGCATACCGGGGGTGAAGACCCAGTACTTC. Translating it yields CASIPGVKTQYF. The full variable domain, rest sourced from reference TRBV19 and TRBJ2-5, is DGGITQSPKYLFRKEGQNVTLSCEQNLNHDAMYWYRQDPGQGLRLIYYSQIVNDFQKGDIAEGYSVSREKKESFPLTVTSAQKNPTAFYLCASIPGVKTQYFGPGTRLLVL.

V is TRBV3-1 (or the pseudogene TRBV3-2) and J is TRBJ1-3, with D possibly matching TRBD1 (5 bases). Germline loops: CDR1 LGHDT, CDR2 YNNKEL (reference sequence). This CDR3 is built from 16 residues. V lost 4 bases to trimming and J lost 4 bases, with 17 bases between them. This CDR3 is CASSPQQAGLGNTIYF. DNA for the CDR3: TGTGCCAGCAGCCCCCAACAGGCGGGGTTGGGAAACACCATATATTTT.

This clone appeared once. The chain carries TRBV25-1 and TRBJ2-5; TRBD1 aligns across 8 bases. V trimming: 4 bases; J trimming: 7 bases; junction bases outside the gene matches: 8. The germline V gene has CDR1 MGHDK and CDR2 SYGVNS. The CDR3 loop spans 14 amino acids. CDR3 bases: TGTGCCAGCAGTGTCGGACAGGGAAGAGGGACCCAGTACTTC. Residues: CASSVGQGRGTQYF.

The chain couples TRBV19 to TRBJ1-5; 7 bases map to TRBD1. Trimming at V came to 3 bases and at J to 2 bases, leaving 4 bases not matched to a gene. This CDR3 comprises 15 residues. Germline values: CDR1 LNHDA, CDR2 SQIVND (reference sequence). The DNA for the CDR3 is TGTGCCAGTAGTATGCGCAGGGGGGGCAATCAGCCCCAGCATTTT. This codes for CASSMRRGGNQPQHF.

In DNA, the CDR3 is TGTGCCACCAGTGAAGGGGAAAATCAGCCCCAGCATTTT. It encodes CATSEGENQPQHF. The gene calls are TRBV24-1 and TRBJ1-5; D perhaps matches TRBD1 (5 bases). V lost 4 bases, J lost 4 bases, and 7 bases lay in between. The germline V gene has CDR1 KGHDR and CDR2 SFDVKD. The CDR3 has 13 residues.

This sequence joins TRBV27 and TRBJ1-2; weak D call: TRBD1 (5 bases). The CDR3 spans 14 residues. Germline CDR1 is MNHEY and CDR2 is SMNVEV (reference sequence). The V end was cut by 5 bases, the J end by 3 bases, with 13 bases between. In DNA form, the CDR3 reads TGTGCCAGCAGTGCGGCAGGGCCTTACTATGGCTACACCTTC. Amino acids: CASSAAGPYYGYTF.